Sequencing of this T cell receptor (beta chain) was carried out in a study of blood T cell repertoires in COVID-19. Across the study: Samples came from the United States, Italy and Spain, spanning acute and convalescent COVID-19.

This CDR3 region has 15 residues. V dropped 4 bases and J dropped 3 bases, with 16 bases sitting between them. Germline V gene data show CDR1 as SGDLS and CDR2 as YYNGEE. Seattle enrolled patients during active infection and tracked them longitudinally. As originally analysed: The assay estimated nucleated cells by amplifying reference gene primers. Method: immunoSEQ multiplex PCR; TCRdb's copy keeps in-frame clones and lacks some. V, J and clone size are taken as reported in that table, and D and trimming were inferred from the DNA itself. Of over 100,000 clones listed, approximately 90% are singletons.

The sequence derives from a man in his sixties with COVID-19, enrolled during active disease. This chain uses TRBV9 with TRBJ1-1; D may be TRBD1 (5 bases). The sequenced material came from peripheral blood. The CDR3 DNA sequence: TGTGCCAGCAGCCCCCTCGGGGCGGGGGACACTGAAGCTTTCTTT. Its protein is CASSPLGAGDTEAFF.